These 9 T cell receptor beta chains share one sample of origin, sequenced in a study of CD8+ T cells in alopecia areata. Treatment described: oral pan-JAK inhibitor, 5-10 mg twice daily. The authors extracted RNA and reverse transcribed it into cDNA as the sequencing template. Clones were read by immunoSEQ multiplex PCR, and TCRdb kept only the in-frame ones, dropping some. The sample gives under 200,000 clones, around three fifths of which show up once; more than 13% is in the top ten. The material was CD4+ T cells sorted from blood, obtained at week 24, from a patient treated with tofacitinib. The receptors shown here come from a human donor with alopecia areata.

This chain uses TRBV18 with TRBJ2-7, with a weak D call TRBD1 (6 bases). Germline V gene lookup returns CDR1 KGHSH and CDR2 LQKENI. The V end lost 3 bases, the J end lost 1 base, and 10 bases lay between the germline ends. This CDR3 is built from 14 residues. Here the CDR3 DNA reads TGTGCCAGCTCACCGGACAGAATGTCCTACGAGCAGTACTTC. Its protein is CASSPDRMSYEQYF.

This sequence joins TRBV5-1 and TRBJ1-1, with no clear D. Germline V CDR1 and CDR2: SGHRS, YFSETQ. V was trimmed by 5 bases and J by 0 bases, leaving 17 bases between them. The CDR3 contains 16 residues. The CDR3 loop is CASRRTSLIMNTEAFF. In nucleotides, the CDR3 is TGCGCCAGCAGGCGAACCAGCCTTATCATGAACACTGAAGCTTTCTTT.

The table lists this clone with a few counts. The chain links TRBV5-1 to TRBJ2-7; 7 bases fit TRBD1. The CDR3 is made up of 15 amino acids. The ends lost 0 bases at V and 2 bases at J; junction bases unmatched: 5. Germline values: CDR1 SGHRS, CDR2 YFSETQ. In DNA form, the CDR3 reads TGCGCCAGCAGCTTGGCTCAGGGGGTCCCCTACGAGCAGTACTTC. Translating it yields CASSLAQGVPYEQYF.

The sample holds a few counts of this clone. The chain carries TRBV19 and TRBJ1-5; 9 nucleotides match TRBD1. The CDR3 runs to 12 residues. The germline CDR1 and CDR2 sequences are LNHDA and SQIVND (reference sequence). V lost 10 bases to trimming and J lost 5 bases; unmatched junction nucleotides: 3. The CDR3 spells CATDRGDQPQHF. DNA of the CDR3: TGTGCCACGGACAGGGGAGATCAGCCCCAGCATTTT.

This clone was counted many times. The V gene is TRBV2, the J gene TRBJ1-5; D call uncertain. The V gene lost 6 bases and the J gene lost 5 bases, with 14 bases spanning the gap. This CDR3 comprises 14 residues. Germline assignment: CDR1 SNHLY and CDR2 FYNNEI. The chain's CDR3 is CASRVGRDYQPQHF. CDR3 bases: TGTGCCAGCAGAGTCGGGCGGGATTATCAGCCCCAGCATTTT. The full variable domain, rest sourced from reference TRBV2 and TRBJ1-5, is EPEVTQTPSHQVTQMGQEVILRCVPISNHLYFYWYRQILGQKVEFLVSFYNNEISEKSEIFDDQFSVERPDGSNFTLKIRSTKLEDSAMYFCASRVGRDYQPQHFGDGTRLSIL.

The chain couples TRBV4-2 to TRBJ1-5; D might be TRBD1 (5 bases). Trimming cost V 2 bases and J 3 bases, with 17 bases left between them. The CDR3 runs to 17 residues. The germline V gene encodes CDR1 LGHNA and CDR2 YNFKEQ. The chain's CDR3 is CASSQKLITGFNQPQHF. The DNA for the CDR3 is TGTGCCAGCAGCCAAAAGCTTATTACAGGATTCAATCAGCCCCAGCATTTT.

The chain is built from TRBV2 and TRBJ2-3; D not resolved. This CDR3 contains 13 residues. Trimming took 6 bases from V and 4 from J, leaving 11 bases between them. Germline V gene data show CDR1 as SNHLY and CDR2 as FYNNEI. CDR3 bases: TGTGCCAGCAGCGGCCTCCCTCCAGATACGCAGTATTTT. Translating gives CASSGLPPDTQYF. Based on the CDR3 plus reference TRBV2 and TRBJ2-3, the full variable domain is EPEVTQTPSHQVTQMGQEVILRCVPISNHLYFYWYRQILGQKVEFLVSFYNNEISEKSEIFDDQFSVERPDGSNFTLKIRSTKLEDSAMYFCASSGLPPDTQYFGPGTRLTVL.

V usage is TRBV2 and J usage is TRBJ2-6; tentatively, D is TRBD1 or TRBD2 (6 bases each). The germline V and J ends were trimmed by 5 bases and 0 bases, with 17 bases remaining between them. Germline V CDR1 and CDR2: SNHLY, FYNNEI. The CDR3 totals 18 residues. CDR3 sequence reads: CASSLGGTGSSGANVLTF. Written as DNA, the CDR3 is TGTGCCAGCAGTCTAGGGGGGACGGGGTCCTCTGGGGCCAACGTCCTGACTTTC.

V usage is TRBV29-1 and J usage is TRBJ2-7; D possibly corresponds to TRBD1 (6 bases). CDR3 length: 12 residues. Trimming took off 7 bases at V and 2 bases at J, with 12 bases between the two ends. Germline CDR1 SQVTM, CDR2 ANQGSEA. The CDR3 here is CSASQGPYEQYF. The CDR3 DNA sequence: TGCAGCGCTTCACAGGGCCCCTACGAGCAGTACTTC.